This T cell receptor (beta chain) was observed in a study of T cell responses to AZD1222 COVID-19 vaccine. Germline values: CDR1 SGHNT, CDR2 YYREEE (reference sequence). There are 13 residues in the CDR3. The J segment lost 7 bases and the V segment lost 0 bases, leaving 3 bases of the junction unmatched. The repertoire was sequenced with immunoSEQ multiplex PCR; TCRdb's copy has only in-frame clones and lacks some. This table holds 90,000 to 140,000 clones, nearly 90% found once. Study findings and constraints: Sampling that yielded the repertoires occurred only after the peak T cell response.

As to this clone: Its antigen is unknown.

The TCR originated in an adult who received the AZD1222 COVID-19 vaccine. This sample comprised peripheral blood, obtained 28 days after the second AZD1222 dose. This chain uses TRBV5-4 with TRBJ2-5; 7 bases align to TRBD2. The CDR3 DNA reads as TGTGCCAGCAGCTTGGAGTGGGGGGGGACCCAGTACTTC. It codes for CASSLEWGGTQYF.